Listed below are T cell receptor beta chains from one sample, sequenced in a study of blood T cell repertoires in COVID-19. Clones were sequenced by immunoSEQ multiplex PCR, and TCRdb holds only the in-frame ones, with some missing. The sample carries about 190,000 clones, 89% recorded once. Sequenced sample: peripheral blood. These TCRs come from a man in his forties with acute or convalescent COVID-19. The CDR3 runs from the conserved cysteine through the conserved F or W. The order of the fields is V gene, D gene, clone size, J gene, CDR3 protein, CDR3 DNA. D genes are given only for firm matches. Rows may omit the clone size; those that give it use once, few, many or a size class.

V gene: TRBV5-1; D gene: -; clone size: -; J gene: TRBJ1-1; CDR3 protein: CASSLDRLNTEAFF; CDR3 DNA: TGCGCCAGCAGCTTGGACAGACTAAACACTGAAGCTTTCTTT
V gene: TRBV11-2; D gene: TRBD1; clone size: -; J gene: TRBJ1-3; CDR3 protein: CASSMGTVSGNTIYF; CDR3 DNA: TGTGCCAGCAGCATGGGGACAGTCTCTGGAAACACCATATATTTT
V gene: TRBV7-2; D gene: TRBD2; clone size: -; J gene: TRBJ2-1; CDR3 protein: CASTWTSGGADGNEQFF; CDR3 DNA: TGTGCCAGCACCTGGACTAGCGGGGGGGCCGATGGGAATGAGCAGTTCTTC
V gene: TRBV4-1; D gene: -; clone size: -; J gene: TRBJ2-3; CDR3 protein: CASSRTDRTRGLPRITDTQYF; CDR3 DNA: TGCGCCAGCAGCCGCACCGACCGAACTCGGGGACTCCCCCGAATCACAGATACGCAGTATTTT
V gene: TRBV7-2; D gene: TRBD1; clone size: -; J gene: TRBJ2-3; CDR3 protein: CAKGQGSTDTQYF; CDR3 DNA: TGTGCCAAAGGACAGGGTAGCACAGATACGCAGTATTTT
V gene: TRBV3-1/TRBV3-2; D gene: TRBD2; clone size: -; J gene: TRBJ2-3; CDR3 protein: CASSQGRGGPHTQYF; CDR3 DNA: TGTGCCAGCAGCCAAGGGCGGGGGGGCCCCCATACGCAGTATTTT
V gene: TRBV10-2; D gene: -; clone size: -; J gene: TRBJ2-7; CDR3 protein: CASSGYGGSEQYF; CDR3 DNA: TGCGCCAGCAGTGGGTACGGAGGGTCCGAGCAGTACTTC
V gene: TRBV21-1; D gene: -; clone size: -; J gene: TRBJ1-1; CDR3 protein: CASSLKMWTAPGIPEAFF; CDR3 DNA: TGTGCCAGCAGCCTGAAAATGTGGACAGCCCCCGGGATACCTGAAGCTTTCTTT
V gene: TRBV11-2; D gene: TRBD1; clone size: -; J gene: TRBJ1-4; CDR3 protein: CASSDRDGEKLFF; CDR3 DNA: TGTGCCAGCAGCGACAGGGATGGTGAAAAACTGTTTTTT
V gene: TRBV19; D gene: -; clone size: -; J gene: TRBJ1-1; CDR3 protein: CASSRDGMNTEAFF; CDR3 DNA: TGTGCCAGTAGTCGCGACGGGATGAACACTGAAGCTTTCTTT
V gene: TRBV5-1; D gene: -; clone size: -; J gene: TRBJ1-1; CDR3 protein: CASSLGAGSANTEAFF; CDR3 DNA: TGCGCCAGCAGCTTGGGGGCAGGTAGTGCGAACACTGAAGCTTTCTTT
V gene: TRBV28; D gene: TRBD1; clone size: -; J gene: TRBJ2-7; CDR3 protein: CASSFPAWDSASYEQYF; CDR3 DNA: TGTGCCAGCAGTTTCCCCGCCTGGGACAGTGCCTCCTACGAGCAGTACTTC
V gene: TRBV6-1; D gene: TRBD1; clone size: -; J gene: TRBJ1-6; CDR3 protein: CASSEAQGEGNSPLHF; CDR3 DNA: TGTGCCAGCAGTGAAGCGCAGGGGGAAGGAAATTCACCCCTCCACTTT
V gene: TRBV2; D gene: TRBD1; clone size: -; J gene: TRBJ2-1; CDR3 protein: CASSPGQGENEQFF; CDR3 DNA: TGTGCCAGCAGTCCGGGACAGGGCGAGAATGAGCAGTTCTTC
V gene: TRBV10-1; D gene: -; clone size: -; J gene: TRBJ2-7; CDR3 protein: CASSERGNEQYF; CDR3 DNA: TGCGCCAGCAGTGAGAGGGGCAACGAGCAGTACTTC
V gene: TRBV5-4; D gene: TRBD1; clone size: -; J gene: TRBJ1-3; CDR3 protein: CASSLTGGGNTIYF; CDR3 DNA: TGTGCCAGCAGCTTGACAGGGGGAGGAAACACCATATATTTT
V gene: TRBV18; D gene: -; clone size: -; J gene: TRBJ1-2; CDR3 protein: CASSERGYGYTF; CDR3 DNA: TGTGCCAGCTCAGAGCGGGGCTATGGCTACACCTTC
V gene: TRBV5-4; D gene: TRBD1; clone size: -; J gene: TRBJ1-2; CDR3 protein: CASSLGGTGVDYGYTF; CDR3 DNA: TGTGCCAGCAGCCTGGGGGGGACAGGGGTCGACTATGGCTACACCTTC
V gene: TRBV5-1; D gene: -; clone size: once; J gene: TRBJ2-3; CDR3 protein: CASSPPGVTDTQYF; CDR3 DNA: TGCGCCAGCAGCCCCCCCGGAGTCACAGATACGCAGTATTTT
V gene: TRBV7-9; D gene: -; clone size: once; J gene: TRBJ2-3; CDR3 protein: CASSLGLATDTQYF; CDR3 DNA: TGTGCCAGCAGCTTGGGACTGGCCACAGATACGCAGTATTTT
V gene: TRBV7-9; D gene: -; clone size: -; J gene: TRBJ1-1; CDR3 protein: CASSLAAGDNTEAFF; CDR3 DNA: TGTGCCAGCAGCTTAGCTGCAGGGGACAACACTGAAGCTTTCTTT
V gene: TRBV3-1/TRBV3-2; D gene: TRBD1; clone size: -; J gene: TRBJ1-2; CDR3 protein: CASQDRARGYTF; CDR3 DNA: TGTGCCAGTCAGGACAGGGCCCGAGGCTACACCTTC
V gene: TRBV5-4; D gene: -; clone size: -; J gene: TRBJ1-4; CDR3 protein: CASSLGGATNEKLFF; CDR3 DNA: TGTGCCAGCAGCTTGGGTGGAGCAACTAATGAAAAACTGTTTTTT
V gene: TRBV18; D gene: -; clone size: once; J gene: TRBJ2-2; CDR3 protein: CASSPLRVSGGRTGELFF; CDR3 DNA: TGTGCCAGCTCACCTCTCCGGGTCTCAGGGGGGCGCACCGGGGAGCTGTTTTTT
V gene: TRBV18; D gene: TRBD2; clone size: -; J gene: TRBJ2-2; CDR3 protein: CASSPGGAGGPNTGELFF; CDR3 DNA: TGTGCCAGCTCACCAGGAGGAGCGGGGGGACCGAACACCGGGGAGCTGTTTTTT
V gene: TRBV19; D gene: TRBD1; clone size: -; J gene: TRBJ2-4; CDR3 protein: CASNLGQGAKNIQYF; CDR3 DNA: TGTGCCAGTAACCTCGGACAGGGGGCCAAAAACATTCAGTACTTC
V gene: TRBV10-2; D gene: TRBD1; clone size: -; J gene: TRBJ1-1; CDR3 protein: CASRDRGSPENSEAFF; CDR3 DNA: TGCGCCAGCAGGGACAGGGGTTCGCCGGAAAACTCTGAAGCTTTCTTT
V gene: TRBV6-5; D gene: -; clone size: -; J gene: TRBJ2-1; CDR3 protein: CASRGASYNEQFF; CDR3 DNA: TGTGCCAGCAGAGGGGCCTCCTACAATGAGCAGTTCTTC
V gene: TRBV19; D gene: TRBD2; clone size: -; J gene: TRBJ2-3; CDR3 protein: CASSTTGGDTQYF; CDR3 DNA: TGTGCCAGTAGTACGACCGGGGGGGATACGCAGTATTTT
V gene: TRBV19; D gene: TRBD1; clone size: few; J gene: TRBJ1-5; CDR3 protein: CAASGQGPYQPQHF; CDR3 DNA: TGTGCCGCCTCAGGACAGGGGCCTTATCAGCCCCAGCATTTT
V gene: TRBV24-1; D gene: TRBD2; clone size: -; J gene: TRBJ2-1; CDR3 protein: CATSEPREGSYNEQFF; CDR3 DNA: TGTGCCACCAGTGAGCCCAGGGAGGGTTCCTACAATGAGCAGTTCTTC
V gene: TRBV29-1; D gene: TRBD1; clone size: once; J gene: TRBJ1-1; CDR3 protein: CSIRGGASRDTEAFF; CDR3 DNA: TGCAGCATACGAGGGGGCGCCTCTCGGGACACTGAAGCTTTCTTT
V gene: TRBV7-9; D gene: -; clone size: -; J gene: TRBJ1-3; CDR3 protein: CASGAGGPGNTIYF; CDR3 DNA: TGTGCCAGCGGGGCGGGAGGTCCTGGAAACACCATATATTTT
V gene: TRBV15; D gene: TRBD1; clone size: -; J gene: TRBJ2-2; CDR3 protein: CATSRGGDRGPGELFF; CDR3 DNA: TGTGCCACCAGCAGAGGTGGGGACAGGGGGCCCGGGGAGCTGTTTTTT
V gene: TRBV5-1; D gene: TRBD1; clone size: few; J gene: TRBJ2-3; CDR3 protein: CASSPRTGGADTQYF; CDR3 DNA: TGCGCCAGCAGCCCGCGGACAGGGGGCGCAGATACGCAGTATTTT
V gene: TRBV15; D gene: TRBD1; clone size: -; J gene: TRBJ2-1; CDR3 protein: CATSPLGQGALNEQFF; CDR3 DNA: TGTGCCACCAGCCCTTTGGGACAGGGGGCCCTCAATGAGCAGTTCTTC
V gene: TRBV14; D gene: TRBD2; clone size: -; J gene: TRBJ2-2; CDR3 protein: CASSEWTSGDLTGELFF; CDR3 DNA: TGTGCCAGCAGCGAATGGACTAGCGGCGATCTAACCGGGGAGCTGTTTTTT
V gene: TRBV5-1; D gene: TRBD1; clone size: -; J gene: TRBJ1-2; CDR3 protein: CASSRSTGEQDGYTF; CDR3 DNA: TGCGCCAGCAGTCGATCGACAGGGGAACAGGATGGCTACACCTTC
V gene: TRBV7-2; D gene: -; clone size: -; J gene: TRBJ1-1; CDR3 protein: CASSLDRAAPTNTEAFF; CDR3 DNA: TGTGCCAGCAGCTTAGACAGGGCTGCTCCAACGAACACTGAAGCTTTCTTT
V gene: TRBV12-2; D gene: -; clone size: -; J gene: TRBJ1-5; CDR3 protein: CASRLAPPTGMEDQPQHF; CDR3 DNA: TGTGCAAGTCGCTTAGCCCCGCCCACCGGGATGGAGGATCAGCCCCAGCATTTT
V gene: TRBV6-6; D gene: TRBD1; clone size: -; J gene: TRBJ1-2; CDR3 protein: CASSYSRDRGDYGYTF; CDR3 DNA: TGTGCCAGCAGTTACTCCCGGGACAGGGGGGACTATGGCTACACCTTC
V gene: TRBV10-3; D gene: TRBD2; clone size: -; J gene: TRBJ2-5; CDR3 protein: CAISDWLAGSQETQYF; CDR3 DNA: TGTGCCATCAGTGACTGGCTAGCGGGGTCCCAAGAGACCCAGTACTTC
V gene: TRBV7-2; D gene: -; clone size: -; J gene: TRBJ2-7; CDR3 protein: CASSREGRGARIYEQYF; CDR3 DNA: TGTGCCAGCTCCCGAGAGGGGAGGGGGGCCAGGATATACGAGCAGTACTTC
V gene: TRBV6-2/TRBV6-3; D gene: TRBD2; clone size: once; J gene: TRBJ2-3; CDR3 protein: CASSFSGGGVDTQYF; CDR3 DNA: TGTGCCAGCAGTTTTAGCGGGGGAGGGGTAGATACGCAGTATTTT
V gene: TRBV19; D gene: TRBD2; clone size: -; J gene: TRBJ2-3; CDR3 protein: CASTRLGERGADTQYF; CDR3 DNA: TGTGCCAGTACCCGCTTGGGGGAGCGGGGGGCAGATACGCAGTATTTT
V gene: TRBV7-9; D gene: TRBD2; clone size: -; J gene: TRBJ2-7; CDR3 protein: CASERGSYEQYF; CDR3 DNA: TGTGCCAGCGAGCGGGGATCCTACGAGCAGTACTTC
V gene: TRBV14; D gene: -; clone size: -; J gene: TRBJ1-5; CDR3 protein: CASSPGKSGPQHF; CDR3 DNA: TGTGCCAGCAGCCCGGGAAAGAGTGGTCCCCAGCATTTT